This T cell receptor (beta chain) was captured in a study of regulatory T cells in long-lasting Graves disease. Study-wide context: Less than 3 months of antithyroid drugs had been taken by newly diagnosed Graves' patients.

Time point indicated: newly diagnosed GD, antithyroid drugs for less than 3 months. There was RNA extracted from PBMCs, and the TCR library was made from it. To make TCR beta libraries, researchers used iRepertoire HTBI primers and Arm-PCR of CDR3 regions. MiXCR, run by TCRdb on the multiplex PCR reads, gives a single entry per CDR3 protein. This table holds about 540,000 distinct CDR3 sequences, roughly 13% found once. The table lists this clonotype with many counts. Germline V gene lookup returns CDR1 DFQATT and CDR2 SNEGSKA (reference sequence). The germline V and J ends were trimmed by 1 base and 8 bases, with 14 bases remaining between them. The length of the CDR3 is 14 residues. The sample was also reused in another study, on T cells in Graves' hyperthyroidism and ophthalmopathy. According to that study: The TCR CDR3 first-round RT-PCR relied on the HTBI primer set.

Source: peripheral blood mononuclear cells (PBMCs), taken at new diagnosis, from a patient treated with antithyroid drugs. The TCR comes from a man aged 30 to 45 with Graves disease. The gene calls are TRBV20-1 and TRBJ1-4; no clear D. CDR3 sequence reads: CSARAPGPGEKLFF. CDR3 in DNA: TGCAGTGCTAGAGCCCCTGGTCCTGGGGAAAAACTGTTTTTT.